This TCR beta chain derives from a study of PD-1 blockade in mismatch repair-deficient tumors. Study information: All were previously treated, progressing patients with about 12 mismatch repair-deficient cancer types.

Whole-study findings and limits: After pembrolizumab, tumor-resident clones rose rapidly, then generally contracted before radiologic responses.

Comment on this clone: What it recognizes is unknown.

This CDR3 has 11 amino acids. CDR1 and CDR2 (germline): DFQATT, SNEGSKA (reference sequence). Trimming cost V 3 bases and J 7 bases, with 9 bases left between them. Repertoires were generated with immunoSEQ multiplex PCR, while TCRdb's copy carries only in-frame clones and drops some. This table has 70,000 to 90,000 clones, around 80% appearing once. Sequenced here: peripheral blood, sampled 44 weeks after starting pembrolizumab. This rearrangement joins TRBV20-1 to TRBJ2-5; D not certain. The clonotype was recovered from an adult with mismatch repair-deficient cancer. The CDR3 sequence is CSASDWGTQYF. Written as DNA, the CDR3 is TGCAGTGCTAGTGACTGGGGGACCCAGTACTTC.